Listed below are T cell receptor beta chains from one sample, sequenced in a study of technical replicates of blood from a few donors. TCRdb's copy holds only in-frame clones and misses some; the assay was immunoSEQ multiplex PCR. This sample yields around 80,000 clones, of which approximately 94% are seen a single time; about 0.39% belongs to the top ten. Sequences were obtained from T cells isolated from PBMCs. The receptors stem from a human donor in good health. CDR3s include the opening cysteine and the closing phenylalanine or tryptophan. D genes are given only for firm matches. Expanded clones get a size class; other rows say once, few or many, or leave the size out.

-,TRBJ1-1,TRBD1,TRBV30,TGTGCCTGGAGTGGGGGACAGCTAAACACTGAAGCTTTCTTT,CAWSGGQLNTEAFF
-,TRBJ2-7,-,TRBV19,TGTGCCAGTAGTCCCCCTCCGGGACATGGATGGAGCTCCTACGAGCAGTACTTC,CASSPPPGHGWSSYEQYF
-,TRBJ1-2,TRBD1,TRBV27,TGTGCCAGCAGTTTTGGGGACAGTCAAGGCTACACCTTC,CASSFGDSQGYTF
-,TRBJ2-5,TRBD2,TRBV7-9,TGTGCCAGCAGCCTCAGACTAGCGGGAGAGGTAGAGACCCAGTACTTC,CASSLRLAGEVETQYF
-,TRBJ2-7,-,TRBV5-1,TGCGCCAGCAGCTTAGCCCCGAGGGACTCCTACGAGCAGTACTTC,CASSLAPRDSYEQYF
-,TRBJ1-5,-,TRBV12-5,TGTGCTAGTGGTTTGGACAGGGTTCCCAATCAGCCCCAGCATTTT,CASGLDRVPNQPQHF
-,TRBJ1-4,TRBD1,TRBV5-1,TGCGCCAGCAGCATGGGACAGCGCGATGAAAAACTGTTTTTT,CASSMGQRDEKLFF
few,TRBJ2-4,-,TRBV14,TGTGCCAGCAGCCAAGATCTAGGAAGTCAGGGGTTGAACATTCAGTACTTC,CASSQDLGSQGLNIQYF
once,TRBJ2-7,-,TRBV5-1,TGCGCCAGCAGCTTGGGCGGACAGTCCTACGAGCAGTACTTC,CASSLGGQSYEQYF
-,TRBJ1-5,TRBD1,TRBV7-9,TGTGCCAGCAGCTCAACACAGGGGGGCAATCAGCCCCAGCATTTT,CASSSTQGGNQPQHF
-,TRBJ2-1,TRBD2,TRBV10-2,TGCGCCAGCAGTCTTCAAGAGACTAGCGGGATTTACAATGAGCAGTTCTTC,CASSLQETSGIYNEQFF
once,TRBJ2-5,-,TRBV6-5,TGTGCCAGCTGTCAGCAAGAGACCCAGTACTTC,CASCQQETQYF
-,TRBJ2-7,TRBD1,TRBV27,TGTGCCAGCAGTCCATACCGGGACAGGGGGTACGAGCAGTACTTC,CASSPYRDRGYEQYF
-,TRBJ2-7,-,TRBV6-6,TGTGCCAGCAGTTCCGACAGGGAGGACTCCTACGAGCAGTACTTC,CASSSDREDSYEQYF
once,TRBJ2-7,TRBD2,TRBV6-5,TGTGCCAGCAGTACCGGGAGGAGCTCCTACGAGCAGTACTTC,CASSTGRSSYEQYF